This T cell receptor (beta chain) was sequenced in a study of beta chain features in type 1 diabetes. At the level of the study: Regarding age, gender and cell yields, patients proved similar to healthy donors.

A word on this clone: The target antigen is unknown.

The study's findings and limits: Patients with type 1 diabetes showed fewer VDJ junction insertions and more deletions. Across all four CD4+ subsets, people with type 1 diabetes showed modestly shorter TCRB CDR3s.

Per germline, CDR1 SGHRS and CDR2 YFSETQ. CDR3 length: 14 amino acids. V shed 4 bases and J 10 bases; nucleotides not matched to a gene: 5. The investigators reverse transcribed all of the isolated RNA, so they sequenced expressed TCRB transcripts. Profiling relied on immunoSEQ multiplex PCR, and the TCRdb table lists in-frame clones only, not all of them. The profile shows about 650,000 clones, under 15% of them singletons. This clonotype was sampled from a man aged 30 to 39 with type 1 diabetes. The V call is TRBV5-1, the J call TRBJ1-6, with 10 bases aligning to TRBD1. The sequenced sample was naive CD4+ T cells from blood. As DNA, the CDR3 is TGCGCCAGCAGCCCCCGGACAGGGGGGTCACCCCTCCACTTT. This gives the protein CASSPRTGGSPLHF.